These 9 T cell receptor beta chains originate from one sample sequenced in a study of blood T cell repertoires in COVID-19. Method: immunoSEQ multiplex PCR; TCRdb's copy keeps in-frame clones and lacks some. The data show 200,000 to 300,000 clones, with about nine tenths seen just once and more than 0.95% held by the top ten. The specimen sequenced was PBMCs or T cells enriched from blood (not recorded which). The receptors here all came from a woman between 40 and 50 years old with acute COVID-19.

The V and J genes are TRBV19 and TRBJ2-3; 14 positions agree with TRBD2. This CDR3 has 16 residues. Trimming at V came to 4 bases and at J to 4 bases, leaving 4 bases not matched to a gene. Germline CDR1 LNHDA, CDR2 SQIVND (reference sequence). CDR3 bases: TGTGCCAGTAGTACACGACTAGCGGGAGGGCCAGATACGCAGTATTTT. Residues: CASSTRLAGGPDTQYF.

The rearrangement uses TRBV19 and TRBJ1-5; D may be TRBD1 (5 bases). This CDR3 comprises 16 residues. Germline V gene lookup returns CDR1 LNHDA and CDR2 SQIVND (reference sequence). Trimming pared 10 bases from V and 0 bases from J, leaving 19 bases between. CDR3 protein: CATRYLRADSNQPQHF. The CDR3 DNA reads TGTGCCACTAGGTACCTCAGGGCCGATAGCAATCAGCCCCAGCATTTT.

CDR3 nucleotides: TGTGCCAGTAACCGAGGACAGGCACAACAGCCCCAGCATTTT. It yields the protein CASNRGQAQQPQHF. The V call is TRBV19, the J call TRBJ1-5; 7 bases agree with TRBD1. There are 14 residues in the CDR3. Looked up from germline, CDR1 is LNHDA and CDR2 is SQIVND (reference sequence). Losses at the gene ends were 7 bases for V and 7 bases for J; bases not matched to a gene: 10.

The chain carries TRBV19 and TRBJ1-1, with 8 bases identical to TRBD1. CDR1 is LNHDA and CDR2 is SQIVND in the germline V gene (reference sequence). Unmatched junction bases numbered 7, after V lost 5 bases and J lost 8 bases. This CDR3 comprises 13 residues. The CDR3: CASSPRGDREAFF. CDR3 nucleotide sequence: TGTGCCAGTAGTCCCCGCGGGGACAGGGAAGCTTTCTTT.

This chain joins TRBV24-1 and TRBJ2-3; D is perhaps TRBD2 (5 bases). The germline gives CDR1 KGHDR, CDR2 SFDVKD. V dropped 0 bases and J dropped 0 bases, with 6 bases sitting between them. The CDR3 contains 15 residues. The CDR3 loop is CATSDLWTSTDTQYF. The CDR3 bases are TGTGCCACCAGTGATTTGTGGACTAGCACAGATACGCAGTATTTT.

The chain carries TRBV6-2 or TRBV6-3 and TRBJ1-4; D uncertain. Germline V gene lookup returns CDR1 MNHEY and CDR2 SVGEGT. This CDR3 has 15 amino acids. V was clipped by 6 bases and J by 0 bases, with 11 bases between them. The CDR3 spells CASSIHVATNEKLFF. In nucleotides, the CDR3 is TGTGCCAGCAGCATACATGTTGCAACTAATGAAAAACTGTTTTTT.

The rearrangement uses TRBV7-2 and TRBJ2-1, with 9 bases fitting TRBD1. CDR1 SGHTA and CDR2 FQGNSA come from the germline V gene. V lost 0 bases and J lost 0; bases outside the gene matches: 9. The CDR3 loop spans 19 amino acids. The CDR3 loop reads CASSLAQADRGISYNEQFF. The CDR3, as DNA: TGTGCCAGCAGCTTAGCGCAGGCGGACAGGGGAATCTCCTACAATGAGCAGTTCTTC. The full variable domain, rest sourced from reference TRBV7-2 and TRBJ2-1, is GAGVSQSPSNKVTEKGKDVELRCDPISGHTALYWYRQSLGQGLEFLIYFQGNSAPDKSGLPSDRFSAERTGGSVSTLTIQRTQQEDSAVYLCASSLAQADRGISYNEQFFGPGTRLTVL.

The table lists this clone with a count of one. The V call is TRBV30, the J call TRBJ1-2; D may be TRBD1 (6 bases). V dropped 2 bases and J dropped 3 bases, with 16 bases sitting between them. Germline assignment: CDR1 GTSNPN and CDR2 SVGIG (reference sequence). The CDR3 runs to 15 residues. CDR3 in amino acids: CAWSQLQGADYGYTF. CDR3 coding DNA: TGTGCCTGGAGTCAACTACAGGGTGCGGACTATGGCTACACCTTC.

The genes are TRBV10-2 and TRBJ2-3; 11 bases fit TRBD2. V was pared by 5 bases and J by 1 base, with 11 bases of the junction left unmatched. This CDR3 has 18 residues. The germline gives CDR1 WSHSY, CDR2 SAAADI. The CDR3 reads CASSSRLAGQHRTDTQYF. CDR3 nucleotide sequence: TGCGCCAGCAGTAGCAGACTAGCGGGACAACATCGCACAGATACGCAGTATTTT.